Following are 22 T cell receptor beta chains from one sample sequenced in a study of Graves' ophthalmopathy and Graves' hyperthyroidism. Researchers took RNA transcripts and amplified TCR beta CDR3 regions from them. HTBI-primed RT-PCR formed the first round, and a multiplex PCR formed the second. In TCRdb, the multiplex PCR reads were re-called with MiXCR into one record per CDR3 protein. The repertoire has around 340,000 distinct CDR3 sequences, 15% to 20% of them found once; the top ten carry 10% to 15%. The source material was peripheral blood. These receptors were taken from an adult man with Graves' ophthalmopathy.

In this sample, this clonotype turned up many times. The chain has TRBV11-2 and TRBJ2-5; D might be TRBD1 or TRBD2, each matching 7 bases. Deletions cut 4 bases from V and 5 bases from J, with 14 bases between. Germline V gene sequence: CDR1 SGHAT, CDR2 FQNNGV. The CDR3 sequence is 14 residues long. For the CDR3, the DNA is TGTGCCAGCAGCTCGACGCAGGGGGGGGAGACCCAGTACTTC. Translating gives CASSSTQGGETQYF.

The gene calls are TRBV5-1 and TRBJ2-5, with D possibly matching TRBD1 (7 bases). This CDR3 is built from 15 residues. Trimming took 2 bases from V and 5 from J, leaving 16 bases between them. CDR1 SGHRS and CDR2 YFSETQ come from the germline V gene. The CDR3 DNA reads TGCGCCAGCAGCTTCGAGCAGGGGGGAAGGGAGACCCAGTACTTC. Protein: CASSFEQGGRETQYF.

There are many counts of this clonotype. The rearrangement uses TRBV12-3 or TRBV12-4 and TRBJ2-7; 8 bases map to TRBD1. Trimming at V came to 5 bases and at J to 6 bases, leaving 6 bases not matched to a gene. The CDR3 consists of 13 residues. This CDR3 reads CASSPQTGGEQYF. For the CDR3, the DNA is TGTGCCAGCAGTCCCCAAACAGGGGGCGAGCAGTACTTC.

This clonotype appeared once. The chain employs TRBV12-3 or TRBV12-4 and TRBJ1-1; the match to TRBD1 covers 7 bases. The length of the CDR3 is 16 residues. With V trimmed by 6 bases and J by 6 bases, 16 bases remained unmatched. The CDR3 DNA reads TGTGCCAGCAGGGTCGGGGGTGGAGGGGGCGTCGCTGAAGCTTTCTTT. Encoded protein: CASRVGGGGGVAEAFF.

The chain combines TRBV3-1 with TRBJ1-1, with D hard to call. The CDR3 runs 14 residues. CDR1 is LGHDT, CDR2 YNNKEL, per germline (reference sequence). With 0 bases removed from V and 1 base from J, the gap between germline ends came to 6 bases. CDR3 coding DNA: TGTGCCAGCAGCCAAGATCTCTGGAACACTGAAGCTTTCTTT. This gives the protein CASSQDLWNTEAFF.

This clonotype was counted only a few times. A single base separates this from a much larger clone, so it may be a read error. The rearrangement uses TRBV12-3 or TRBV12-4 and TRBJ1-2; no reliable D call. This CDR3 is built from 14 residues. V was pared by 3 bases and J by 0 bases, with 8 bases between. The CDR3, as DNA: TGTGCCAGCAGTTTCTCCGACTCTAACTATGGCTACACCTTC. Encoded protein: CASSFSDSNYGYTF.

This clonotype was observed many times. The chain links TRBV4-2 to TRBJ2-2, with 12 positions matching TRBD1. The CDR3 is 20 amino acids. CDR1 is LGHNA, CDR2 YNFKEQ, per germline. J lost 5 bases, V lost 3 bases, and 16 bases had no gene match. The DNA of the CDR3 is TGTGCCAGCAGCCACTTGGTTGGGACAGGGGGCGTCGGGGGAACCGGGGAGCTGTTTTTT. Its translation is CASSHLVGTGGVGGTGELFF.

This clonotype was seen just once. The J gene is TRBJ2-7, the V gene TRBV12-3 or TRBV12-4; D not certain. This CDR3 spans 17 amino acids. Trimming stripped 3 bases from V and 3 bases from J, with 21 bases between. The CDR3 loop reads CASSFEPQFIVIYEQYF. The CDR3 coding sequence is TGTGCCAGCAGTTTCGAACCTCAGTTTATTGTTATCTACGAGCAGTACTTC.

In its sample, this clonotype was seen many times. In DNA, the CDR3 is TGTGCCAGCAGCTCCGACAGGGGGTTTTACGAGCAGTACTTC. Translated, it gives CASSSDRGFYEQYF. The J gene is TRBJ2-7, the V gene TRBV7-2; 9 nucleotides agree with TRBD1. This CDR3 is 14 amino acids long. The germline gives CDR1 SGHTA, CDR2 FQGNSA. J was trimmed by 4 bases and V by 4 bases; bases with no gene match: 5.

The chain joins TRBV27 to TRBJ1-1, with D possibly matching TRBD1 (5 bases). The V and J ends lost 5 bases and 0 bases respectively, with 13 bases between them. Per the germline V gene, CDR1 is MNHEY and CDR2 is SMNVEV (reference sequence). This CDR3 region has 15 residues. As DNA, the CDR3 is TGTGCCAGCAGTCCCAGCTGGGGACTGAACACTGAAGCTTTCTTT. Translating gives CASSPSWGLNTEAFF.

This clonotype was observed many times. The rearrangement links TRBV5-1 to TRBJ1-5, with D uncertain. The CDR3 has 14 residues. CDR1 is SGHRS, CDR2 YFSETQ, per germline. Trimming stripped 4 bases from V and 4 bases from J, with 12 bases between. In DNA, the CDR3 is TGCGCCAGCAGCGCAACGCAGGAGAATCAGCCCCAGCATTTT. It yields the protein CASSATQENQPQHF.

Note on this clonotype: The germline gene is not matched at one end of the junction; a read error may be the cause. The DNA for the CDR3 is TGCGCCAGCAGCTTGGGGACTAGCCAAGAGACCAAGTACTTC. Its protein product is CASSLGTSQETKYF. The rearrangement links TRBV5-1 to TRBJ2-5; 8 bases map to TRBD2. CDR1 and CDR2 from the germline V gene are SGHRS and YFSETQ. The CDR3 spans 14 residues.

Many counts were recorded for this clonotype. The chain combines TRBV20-1 with TRBJ2-2; 8 bases are a match to TRBD2. There are 16 residues in the CDR3. From germline, CDR1 is DFQATT and CDR2 SNEGSKA (reference sequence). Trimming cost V 5 bases and J 3 bases; bases outside gene matches: 11. This chain's CDR3 is CSAASAGGAYTGELFF. The CDR3 bases are TGCAGTGCTGCCTCCGCGGGGGGAGCTTACACCGGGGAGCTGTTTTTT.

This clonotype was picked up many times. V gene TRBV27 combines with J gene TRBJ1-1; TRBD1 matches 8 bases. This CDR3 is built from 14 residues. Germline V gives CDR1 MNHEY, CDR2 SMNVEV (reference sequence). V lost 5 bases to trimming and J lost 5 bases; unmatched junction nucleotides: 7. DNA for the CDR3: TGTGCCAGCAGTCACCGGACAGGGTGGACTGAAGCTTTCTTT. This translates into CASSHRTGWTEAFF.

This clonotype was picked up many times. The chain couples TRBV12-3 or TRBV12-4 to TRBJ1-2; D call uncertain. CDR3 length: 13 residues. The V end was cut by 5 bases, the J end by 1 base, with 8 bases between. As DNA, the CDR3 is TGTGCCAGCAGTAAAGCCAGTAACTATGGCTACACCTTC. Protein sequence: CASSKASNYGYTF.

At least ten counts were recorded for this clonotype. The gene calls are TRBV9 and TRBJ1-5; 8 bases agree with TRBD1. With 5 bases clipped from V and 5 bases from J, the junction kept 6 bases outside the gene matches. CDR3 length: 14 amino acids. Germline V gene lookup returns CDR1 SGDLS and CDR2 YYNGEE. DNA of the CDR3: TGTGCCAGCAGAACGACAGGGGAATATCAGCCCCAGCATTTT. Translating it yields CASRTTGEYQPQHF.

This clonotype has a single count. The chain recombines TRBV24-1 with TRBJ1-2; D is uncertain. This CDR3 spans 12 amino acids. Germline V gene lookup returns CDR1 KGHDR and CDR2 SFDVKD. V was clipped by 7 bases and J by 4 bases, with 9 bases between them. The CDR3: CATSSEPYGYTF. The CDR3 coding sequence is TGTGCCACCAGCAGCGAGCCCTATGGCTACACCTTC.

In its sample, this clonotype was seen many times. This chain joins TRBV7-6 and TRBJ2-5; D is unresolved. Trimming left V 2 bases short and J 5 bases short, with 3 bases between. Germline V gives CDR1 SGHVS, CDR2 FNYEAQ. This CDR3 has 11 residues. The CDR3 loop reads CASSLTETQYF. CDR3 sequence (DNA): TGTGCCAGCAGCTTAACGGAGACCCAGTACTTC.

Ten or more counts support this clonotype. This chain connects TRBV6-5 to TRBJ2-5, with D uncertain. From germline, CDR1 is MNHEY and CDR2 SVGAGI. The length of the CDR3 is 11 residues. Trimming removed 4 bases from V and 9 bases from J, with 9 bases in between. CDR3 sequence (DNA): TGTGCCAGCAGTTCCCCCCAGGCCCAGTACTTC. It codes for CASSSPQAQYF.

This clonotype was detected many times. This chain links TRBV6-2 or TRBV6-3 with TRBJ2-5; 7 nucleotides line up with TRBD2. The J segment lost 5 bases and the V segment lost 4 bases, leaving 4 bases of the junction unmatched. The CDR3 extends over 13 amino acids. Germline V gene data show CDR1 as MNHEY and CDR2 as SVGEGT. The CDR3 DNA is TGTGCCAGCAGTTCTGCGGGAGTGGAGACCCAGTACTTC. Its translation is CASSSAGVETQYF.

This clonotype occurred many times. The gene calls are TRBV14 and TRBJ2-5; unclear D gene. The germline V and J ends were trimmed by 0 bases and 7 bases, with 9 bases remaining between them. The CDR3 has 13 amino acids. Germline V lookup: CDR1 SGHDN, CDR2 FVKESK. The CDR3 here is CASSQDGAGTQYF. CDR3 coding DNA: TGTGCCAGCAGCCAAGACGGCGCAGGGACCCAGTACTTC.

J is TRBJ1-6 and V is TRBV7-2; no clear D gene. In germline, CDR1 is SGHTA, CDR2 FQGNSA. Trimming left V 5 bases short and J 2 bases short, with 10 bases between. The length of the CDR3 is 15 residues. In DNA, the CDR3 is TGTGCCAGCAGCCCCGGGATGGCCTATAATTCACCCCTCCACTTT. Its translation: CASSPGMAYNSPLHF.